This TCR beta chain stems from a study of cytomegalovirus exposure and HLA in healthy donors. General observations from the study: Researchers had no immune exposure information except CMV serostatus available.

Points on this clone: No antigen is known for it.

Primers included in the PCR were 60 Vbeta and 13 Jbeta primers. The method was immunoSEQ multiplex PCR; TCRdb's version includes in-frame clones alone and lacks a portion of them. There are about 120,000 clones in the sample; about 85% occur only once, and 3% to 4% lies in the top ten. V gave up 2 bases and J gave up 2 bases; unmatched junction bases: 6. The CDR3 has 15 amino acids. Per the germline V gene, CDR1 is SEHNR and CDR2 is FQNEAQ (reference sequence). Source material: PBMCs. The clonotype was recovered from a man between 18 and 35 years old in good health and CMV-seropositive. This chain uses TRBV7-9 with TRBJ2-7, with TRBD1 matching over 7 bases. As DNA, the CDR3 is TGTGCCAGCAGCTTACGAGGGGGCCTCCCCTACGAGCAGTACTTC. As protein: CASSLRGGLPYEQYF.